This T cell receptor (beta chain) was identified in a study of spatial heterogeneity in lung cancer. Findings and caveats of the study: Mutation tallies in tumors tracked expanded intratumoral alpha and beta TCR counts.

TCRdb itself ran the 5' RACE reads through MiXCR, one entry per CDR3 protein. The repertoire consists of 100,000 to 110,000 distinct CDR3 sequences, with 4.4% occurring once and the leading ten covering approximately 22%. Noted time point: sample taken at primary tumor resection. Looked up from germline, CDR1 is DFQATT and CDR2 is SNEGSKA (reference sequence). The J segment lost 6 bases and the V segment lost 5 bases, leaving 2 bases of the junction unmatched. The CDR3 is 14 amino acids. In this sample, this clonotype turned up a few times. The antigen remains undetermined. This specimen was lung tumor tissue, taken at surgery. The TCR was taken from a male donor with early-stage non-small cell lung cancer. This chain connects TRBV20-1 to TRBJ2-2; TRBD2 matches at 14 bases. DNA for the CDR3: TGCAGTGCTCCGACTAGCGGGAGGGCCGGGGAGCTGTTTTTT. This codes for CSAPTSGRAGELFF.